The rows below give T cell receptor beta chains drawn from one sample of a study of graft-versus-host responses after intestinal transplantation. Method: immunoSEQ multiplex PCR; TCRdb's copy keeps in-frame clones and lacks some. This sample has roughly 62,000 clones, with around 90% found just once. Sequences were derived from PBMCs, sampled less than 130 days after intestinal transplantation. These TCRs come from a human patient who received an intestinal transplant, so some T cells may come from the graft donor. Each CDR3 is given with its conserved first and last residue. The D gene is left open where the match is weak. Not every row has a clone size; where given, it reads once, few, many or a size class.

CDR3 protein	CDR3 DNA	D gene	J gene	V gene	clone size
CASSYLGTGAYEQYF	TGTGCCAGCAGTTACTTGGGGACAGGAGCCTACGAGCAGTACTTC	TRBD1	TRBJ2-7	TRBV6-6	once
CATSRGTTGELFF	TGTGCCACCAGCCGTGGGACTACCGGGGAGCTGTTTTTT	.	TRBJ2-2	TRBV15	.
CASSQTGRWSGELFF	TGTGCCAGCAGCCAAACAGGGCGGTGGTCCGGGGAGCTGTTTTTT	.	TRBJ2-2	TRBV5-4	.
CASSPRWRAADTQYF	TGTGCCAGCAGTCCCAGATGGCGCGCGGCAGATACGCAGTATTTT	.	TRBJ2-3	TRBV27	.
CSVARGQETQYF	TGCAGCGTTGCGCGGGGCCAAGAGACCCAGTACTTC	.	TRBJ2-5	TRBV29-1	.
CASSEKEDRVHEQYF	TGTGCCAGCAGTGAGAAGGAGGACAGGGTCCACGAGCAGTACTTC	TRBD1	TRBJ2-7	TRBV6-1	.
CASSWGHTQETQYF	TGTGCCAGCAGTTGGGGACATACACAAGAGACCCAGTACTTC	.	TRBJ2-5	TRBV28	.
CASSPRTVSETQYF	TGCGCCAGCAGCCCCAGGACAGTATCGGAGACCCAGTACTTC	.	TRBJ2-5	TRBV5-1	.
CASSLYRGPTGELFF	TGTGCCAGCAGTTTATACAGGGGGCCGACCGGGGAGCTGTTTTTT	TRBD1	TRBJ2-2	TRBV27	.
CASSPLPGSTEAFF	TGTGCCAGCTCACCCCTCCCGGGGAGCACTGAAGCTTTCTTT	.	TRBJ1-1	TRBV18	.
CASSLGTGLAEKLFF	TGCGCCAGCAGCTTGGGGACAGGGTTGGCTGAAAAACTGTTTTTT	TRBD1	TRBJ1-4	TRBV5-1	.
CASSVGPSYEQYF	TGCGCCAGCAGCGTTGGCCCAAGCTACGAGCAGTACTTC	.	TRBJ2-7	TRBV5-1	.
CASSLGAARGSYEQYF	TGTGCCAGCAGCTTAGGGGCAGCCAGAGGCTCCTACGAGCAGTACTTC	.	TRBJ2-7	TRBV7-6	once
CASSLPQAREKLFF	TGTGCCAGCAGCCTACCCCAGGCTCGTGAAAAACTGTTTTTT	.	TRBJ1-4	TRBV7-2	.
CASSFWDRDQETQYF	TGCGCCAGCAGCTTTTGGGACAGAGATCAAGAGACCCAGTACTTC	TRBD1	TRBJ2-5	TRBV5-1	.
CASSPGSGANVLTF	TGTGCCAGCAGCCCAGGCTCTGGGGCCAACGTCCTGACTTTC	.	TRBJ2-6	TRBV28	.
CASSTLPAGVVNEQFF	TGTGCCAGCAGTACTCTCCCAGCGGGAGTGGTCAATGAGCAGTTCTTC	TRBD2	TRBJ2-1	TRBV27	.
CASSDVGLSTDTQYF	TGTGCCAGCAGTGACGTCGGACTTAGCACAGATACGCAGTATTTT	.	TRBJ2-3	TRBV6-1	.
CAISFTGNRADTQYF	TGTGCCATCAGTTTTACAGGGAACAGGGCAGATACGCAGTATTTT	.	TRBJ2-3	TRBV10-3	.
CATSRSPVSNTGELFF	TGTGCCACCAGCAGATCCCCGGTATCGAACACCGGGGAGCTGTTTTTT	.	TRBJ2-2	TRBV15	.
CASSDSLDTGELFF	TGTGCCAGCAGTGACTCCCTAGACACCGGGGAGCTGTTTTTT	.	TRBJ2-2	TRBV6-4	.
CASSQGTGTGGIYEQYF	TGCGCCAGCAGCCAAGGGACCGGGACAGGGGGAATTTACGAGCAGTACTTC	TRBD1	TRBJ2-7	TRBV4-1	.
CASTSGPGANVLTF	TGTGCCAGCACTAGCGGGCCCGGGGCCAACGTCCTGACTTTC	TRBD2	TRBJ2-6	TRBV6-4	.
CAISESGPRGYNEQFF	TGTGCCATCAGTGAGTCGGGACCCCGAGGGTACAATGAGCAGTTCTTC	.	TRBJ2-1	TRBV10-3	.
CASSPRRETQYF	TGTGCCAGCAGCCCTAGACGGGAGACCCAGTACTTC	.	TRBJ2-5	TRBV7-2	.
CASSATGGRNTEAFF	TGTGCCAGCAGTGCGACAGGGGGCAGAAATACTGAAGCTTTCTTT	TRBD1	TRBJ1-1	TRBV28	once
CASSRTVNYGYTF	TGTGCCAGTAGTAGGACAGTTAACTATGGCTACACCTTC	.	TRBJ1-2	TRBV19	.
CAISGTASLEGYTF	TGTGCCATCAGTGGAACGGCGTCTCTAGAGGGCTACACCTTC	.	TRBJ1-2	TRBV10-3	.
CASTDRTGGADGYTF	TGTGCCAGCACCGATAGGACAGGGGGCGCGGATGGCTACACCTTC	TRBD1	TRBJ1-2	TRBV9	.
CASSPLQDADEQFF	TGTGCCAGCAGCCCACTTCAGGACGCCGATGAGCAGTTCTTC	.	TRBJ2-1	TRBV27	.
CASIRRARSYEQYF	TGTGCCAGCATTAGGCGGGCCCGATCCTACGAGCAGTACTTC	.	TRBJ2-7	TRBV5-6	.
CASSLTRGSSYNEQFF	TGCGCCAGCAGCCTGACTCGCGGGAGCTCCTACAATGAGCAGTTCTTC	TRBD2	TRBJ2-1	TRBV5-1	.
CASSSPQLADTQYF	TGTGCCAGCAGCTCCCCGCAATTGGCAGATACGCAGTATTTT	.	TRBJ2-3	TRBV5-4	.
CASSLGIMWGNYGYTF	TGCGCCAGCAGCTTGGGGATCATGTGGGGAAACTACGGCTACACCTTC	.	TRBJ1-2	TRBV5-1	.
CASSLYVGSTYEQYF	TGTGCCAGCAGTTTATATGTGGGGTCTACCTACGAGCAGTACTTC	.	TRBJ2-7	TRBV27	.
CASSQGRDLFYEQYF	TGCGCCAGCAGCCAAGGGAGGGACCTTTTCTACGAGCAGTACTTC	.	TRBJ2-7	TRBV4-1	.
CASDEGVAPYNEQFF	TGTGCCAGCGATGAGGGGGTAGCACCGTACAATGAGCAGTTCTTC	.	TRBJ2-1	TRBV6-1	.
CASSGTGTLGETQYF	TGTGCCAGCAGCGGGACCGGGACCCTGGGAGAGACCCAGTACTTC	.	TRBJ2-5	TRBV5-4	.
CASSSFRQLNIEAFF	TGTGCCAGCAGTTCTTTCCGACAGTTGAACATTGAAGCTTTCTTT	.	TRBJ1-1	TRBV28	.
CASSFGTGSYNEQFF	TGTGCCAGCAGCTTTGGGACAGGGTCCTACAATGAGCAGTTCTTC	TRBD1	TRBJ2-1	TRBV7-6	.
CASSQEGQGLYEQYF	TGCGCCAGCAGCCAAGAGGGACAGGGCCTATACGAGCAGTACTTC	TRBD1	TRBJ2-7	TRBV4-1	.
CASSSSAGSDTQYF	TGTGCCAGTAGTAGTTCGGCAGGATCAGATACGCAGTATTTT	.	TRBJ2-3	TRBV19	.